Sequencing of this TCR beta chain was carried out in a study of cytomegalovirus exposure and HLA in healthy donors (TCRdb year 2017). Describing the broader study: In an earlier analysis of 450 to 750 of the donors, 276 Gb of sequence data and 120 million or so unique TCR beta sequences from about 180 million T cells were reported. About 280 gigabases of sequencing data and roughly 81 million unique TCR sequences made up an early release that covered 640 HLA-typed donors. Of the roughly 400 genotyped donors, approximately 80% were placed in the genetic ancestry cluster associated with self-reported Caucasian donors. The study aimed to test whether signatures of past pathogen exposure could be identified by cataloging public T cell receptors. The study used immunosequencing to profile the T cell repertoires of 670 or so subjects and linked those repertoires to cytomegalovirus serostatus. Besides the first cohort of hundreds of subjects, a separate validation cohort made up of roughly 120 different subjects was used. To predict cytomegalovirus infection status, the study brought together high-throughput TCR immunosequencing, statistical association of individual TCRs with disease status, and machine learning. A later analysis re-examined previously published TCR beta repertoires from more than 650 donors and added high-resolution HLA genotyping to investigate patterns of TCR occurrence. In the later analysis, no new phenotypic data were used to find candidate immune exposures; instead, reliance was placed on TCR beta sequences and their occurrence across donors. An earlier analysis of 587 of the donors applied high-throughput TCR beta sequencing to assess whether each TCR beta V gene segment acted as functional or pseudogenic. Donor age, sex, ethnicity and CMV serostatus were compiled alongside the repertoire data. A later genetic analysis used genome-wide SNP genotypes for about 65% of the 666 donors, treating that subset as a discovery cohort. All discovery cohort repertoires had been generated on a single sequencing platform. HLA typing included class I and class II loci at four-digit resolution. The number of typed donors differed by locus: 629-630 for A, B, C, DRB1 and DQB1; 522 for DQA1; roughly 600 for DPA1; and about 450 for DPB1. Five DR-DQ haplotypes were handled as single units for association and clustering, since linkage in the cohort was strong. Among about 360 genotyped donors of the cohort, an average of around 240,000 unique TCR beta nucleotide sequences were sequenced per donor, around 18% of them non-productive.

The cohort comprised under 700 healthy bone marrow donors. Cohort members were all nominally healthy when sampled, although unrecorded immune exposures were likely present. The donor was CMV seronegative and belonged to the group of over 350 seronegative cohort members. A peripheral blood sample was collected from each donor, and TCR beta sequencing was performed on peripheral blood mononuclear cells. Genomic DNA extraction from the blood cell samples was performed with the Qiagen DNeasy Blood Extraction Kit. The library came from the immunoSEQ multiplex PCR assay. A mixture of 60 forward primers for TCR Vbeta segments and 13 reverse primers for TCR Jbeta segments was used in the multiplex PCR. The CDR3 region of rearranged TCR beta genes was amplified from genomic DNA with a multiplex PCR assay. On the Illumina HiSeq System, the amplified TCR beta libraries were sequenced as 87-base-pair reads. The published analysis was carried out like this. A later analysis tallied roughly 78 million unique TCR beta chains across the 650 to 750 repertoires, and 10 million to 11 million of those chains were shared by two or more donors. Raw reads were error-corrected and collapsed into unique sequences by a nearest-neighbor algorithm in which closely related sequences were merged to remove PCR and sequencing errors. To assign V, D and J gene segments, CDR3 sequences were aligned to IMGT reference sequences. Each retained sequence needed at least a six-nucleotide match to both a V gene segment and a J gene segment. Rearrangements were called productive when the CDR3 lacked stop codons and stayed in frame with V and J; all others were non-productive. Following IMGT convention, CDR3 was defined as the stretch from the second conserved V-encoded cysteine up to the conserved J-encoded phenylalanine. The earlier analysis of approximately 500 of the donors excluded sequences that lacked an unambiguous match to a single V gene segment. In an earlier analysis of several hundred of the donors, V segments were called functional above 56.7% productive rearrangements and were called segregating when the between-donor standard deviation exceeded 5%. A statistical classification framework was developed to diagnose cytomegalovirus status using the catalog of TCR beta chain sequences. A later analysis assigned V and J genes by comparing TCR nucleotide sequences with IMGT/GENE-DB human TR gene sequences. Using the TCRdist pipeline, a later analysis assigned CDR3 sequences along with most-parsimonious VDJ recombination scenarios. In a later analysis, each TCR beta chain was defined by its CDR3 amino acid sequence together with its V-gene family, and reads lacking a unique V-gene family were excluded. In a later analysis, several hundred highly shared, low-generation-probability nucleotide sequences were removed to address suspected cross-contamination and a sequencing artifact. For each public chain, a later analysis derived a clonal expansion index from normalized ranks of inferred template counts within each repertoire. In a later analysis, generation probabilities were computed with a VDJ recombination model fitted to out-of-frame rearrangements, and the resulting probabilities were checked against IGoR. A later analysis scored TCR-TCR, TCR-HLA and TCR-CMV co-occurrence with hypergeometric tests, applying a repertoire-size bias correction to TCR pairs. A later analysis estimated false discovery rates by permuting HLA or CMV assignments 20 times. In a later analysis, co-occurring TCRs were grouped with DBSCAN, and TCRdist sequence similarity was added when clustering was performed within HLA-allele-positive subsets. For co-occurrence clustering, repertoires with fewer than 30,000 or more than 120,000 public chains were excluded, along with roughly 5 repertoires with anomalous nucleotide sharing. TCRdb stores this immuneACCESS table with in-frame sequences only. Part of the clones is absent; in the studies checked, under half of the shortfall reflects unresolved V genes, and no reason is known for the rest. The V and J calls and clone size come from that table; D and trimming were worked out from the DNA. This sample comprises around 210,000 clones, roughly 78% of them detected only once. Together, the top ten hold under 0.6% of the sample.

Remarks on this clone: The target of this receptor is not known. No base quality information exists; no much larger clone differs at one position.

Results the study describes overall, beyond this receptor: In the study, 164 TCR beta chains were listed as associated with cytomegalovirus. Across donors, most TCR sequences were observed very rarely, whereas some public TCRs were present in many individuals. Sequencing depth was assumed to be roughly uniform across donors in the presence/absence analyses, though that assumption may not hold. A later analysis found that TCR association rates varied across HLA loci, with DRB1 alleles showing the most associated TCRs and HLA-C alleles the fewest. A further reported finding was that TCR beta sequences accurately predicted the HLA-A and HLA-B alleles for most subjects in the first cohort. The only immune exposure information available for the cohort was CMV serostatus. Linkage disequilibrium might explain the correlated functional status among segregating V segments, but an unknown experimental factor could not be ruled out. Strong co-occurrence of HLA alleles, especially DR and DQ, made assigning TCR associations to individual alleles difficult. This cohort had only TCR beta chains sequenced, and the lack of alpha or paired-chain data limited which features could be detected. In an earlier analysis of roughly 500 of the donors, most TCR beta V segments appeared in productive rearrangements about 87% or about 30% of the time, broadly matching IMGT annotations. Because counts were too low, 15 to 20 rarely observed V segments, including chromosome 9 orphons, were excluded from the earlier analysis of 587 of the donors. In vitro tests confirmed that a few of the cytomegalovirus-associated TCR beta chains recognize cytomegalovirus antigens. According to the authors, the approach could potentially be generalized to other disease states and immunological phenotypes. The 87-base-pair reads could not distinguish some IMGT-functional V segments, including TRBV6-2 and TRBV6-3, so those segments were excluded. The classifier was reported to diagnose cytomegalovirus status with high specificity and sensitivity in both the original cohort and the validation cohort. Because HLA typing was unavailable for some donors at each locus, only the typed subset was used in association tests. A cluster of highly shared sequence variants was judged likely to represent a technical artifact of the sequencing pipeline. According to a later analysis, most CMV-associated TCR beta chains appeared to be HLA-restricted, and the HLA associations seemed to be driven largely by CMV exposure. V-gene and J-gene trimming of TCR beta chains was associated with a missense DCLRE1C variant in a later genetic analysis, and the association was replicated in an independent cohort. A later analysis found that HLA-associated TCR beta chains were more clonally expanded and had lower generation probabilities than equally common non-associated chains. In a later genetic analysis, fewer N-insertions in productive TCRs were reported among donors in an Asian-associated ancestry cluster than the roughly 640-donor mean. A later analysis reported that several top co-occurrence clusters appeared linked to parvovirus B19, influenza, CMV and Epstein-Barr virus. Specific HLA alleles were associated with over 15,000 TCR beta sequences at a false discovery rate of 0.05 in a later analysis.

A distance of 18 bases separates the germline ends of V and J, which lose 0 bases and 7 bases respectively. There are 16 amino acids in the CDR3, from cysteine to phenylalanine inclusive. Of the read, only the CDR3 DNA is kept; its 48 bases are in frame from base 1. The germline V gene encodes CDR1 SGHAT and CDR2 FQNNGV. The source is a boy younger than 18 in good health and CMV-seronegative. The rearrangement joined TRBV11-2 to TRBJ1-2; TRBD1 is a possible D gene, resting on 5 matching bases. The specimen was PBMCs. The DNA sequence is TGTGCCAGCAGCTTAGACGGCGACAGCCTTGTCAGTGGCTACACCTTC. Its coded protein is CASSLDGDSLVSGYTF.